The source of this T cell receptor (beta chain) is a study of a mutant IDH1 vaccine in newly diagnosed glioma (dated by TCRdb to the early 2020s). Broadly, across the study: Patients received eight vaccinations in weeks 1, 3, 5, 7, 11, 15, 19 and 23, corresponding to visits V03 through V10. Vaccination started 4-6 weeks after radiotherapy alone, or was given together with temozolomide cycles in the groups whose treatment included chemotherapy. Of the 25 to 35 patients who were treated, approximately 60% were male and about 40% were female, and the mean age was approximately 40 years. Before enrollment, patients had received standard therapy of radiotherapy alone, temozolomide alone, or radiochemotherapy with temozolomide; most received the combination. Peripheral blood samples were drawn at six visits, namely V03 (baseline), V05, V07, V10, V12 and V13. Longitudinal TCRB deep sequencing was done for 25 to 30 treated patients, wherever samples were available for exploratory analyses. General findings and caveats noted by the study authors: Changes in the top peripheral T cell clonotypes picked up by TCRB sequencing did not appear to be linked to pseudoprogression. Selection of PBMC samples for TCRB deep sequencing was based on availability. Immune responses induced by the vaccine were seen in approximately 93% of patients across multiple MHC alleles. The authors stated that sample limitations prevented analyses of patient blood samples from being reproduced.

Libraries were made using the immunoSEQ multiplex PCR assay. Following the manufacturer's protocol, the hsTCRB Kit was used to amplify rearranged TCR beta chain sequences. TCRB libraries were sequenced on an Illumina MiSeq. The authors' pipeline ran thus. The kit vendor's proprietary platform handled demultiplexing, trimming and gene mapping. Entries here come from immuneACCESS through TCRdb and include only in-frame sequences with V and J called. Some clones fail to appear in such tables; in the studies checked, an unresolved V gene covers under half of the shortfall, and the cause of the remainder is unknown. That table supplies the V and J calls and clone size; D and trimming were determined from the DNA. This sample lists tens of thousands of clones; roughly 79% were detected once. Roughly 6.2% of the sample lies in the top ten. The time point label here, explained by the study, means: week 23, last vaccination. Each vaccine dose was 300 ug of a 20-mer mutant IDH1 peptide in Montanide, given subcutaneously with topical imiquimod. All donors had newly diagnosed IDH1-mutant astrocytomas of WHO grade 3 or 4 that showed loss of nuclear ATRX. The samples were drawn from NOA16, a multicentre, single-arm, open-label phase I trial in Germany that tested a mutant IDH1 peptide vaccine in humans for the first time. Genomic DNA for TCRB sequencing was extracted from EDTA blood using the DNeasy Blood and Tissue Kit.

The CDR3 has 15 amino acids, counting the end cysteine and phenylalanine. Only the CDR3 DNA is retained, 45 bases long and in frame from the first base. The junction carries 16 bases between V and J, which are trimmed by 4 bases and 4 bases respectively. The germline V gene gives CDR1 as MGHDK and CDR2 as SYGVNS. A word on this clone: The antigen it recognizes is unknown. Base qualities are missing; no much larger clone stands one base away.

The material was PBMCs, obtained from a glioma patient whose treatment included an IDH1 peptide vaccine. The chain couples TRBV25-1 to TRBJ1-2, with TRBD1 as a weak D call on 5 bases. The TCR was taken from a middle-aged woman with glioma. Some clones in this sample may be carry-over from other donors' samples. The bases read TGTGCCAGCAGTGCCCCCGGGACTTCTAGCTATGGCTACACCTTC. Its coded protein is CASSAPGTSSYGYTF.